One T cell receptor beta chain is described in this entry. Only in-frame clones appear in the TCRdb table, and some are missing; sequencing was by immunoSEQ multiplex PCR. The data show about 190,000 clones, with about 86% seen just once and around an eighth held by the top ten. CDR3 length: 14 amino acids. Per the germline V gene, CDR1 is LGHNA and CDR2 is YSLEER. Trimming cost V 1 base and J 8 bases, with 14 bases left between them. This entry belongs to a study of blood T cell repertoires in COVID-19. Sample: peripheral blood. The chain employs TRBV4-3 and TRBJ1-2; D is possibly TRBD1 (6 bases). The TCR comes from a man younger than 45 with active or convalescent COVID-19. The chain's CDR3 is CASSQADRTRGYTF. CDR3 in DNA: TGCGCCAGCAGCCAAGCCGACAGGACTCGGGGCTACACCTTC.